Presented here are 3 T cell receptor beta chains from one specimen sequenced in a study of PD-L1 blockade in urothelial cancer. Only in-frame clones appear in the TCRdb table, and some are missing; sequencing was by immunoSEQ multiplex PCR. Among about 52,000 clones listed, 84% were seen once. The material was PBMCs, obtained around atezolizumab (anti-PD-L1) treatment. The receptors shown here come from a man aged 35 to 55 with urothelial cancer.

V usage is TRBV7-3 and J usage is TRBJ1-1, with 8 bases aligning to TRBD1. Trimming cost V 5 bases and J 8 bases; bases outside gene matches: 4. The CDR3 loop spans 12 amino acids. Germline V gene data show CDR1 as SGHTA and CDR2 as FQGTGA. CDR3 sequence reads: CASSQRQGEAFF. For the CDR3, the DNA is TGTGCCAGCAGCCAGCGACAGGGGGAAGCTTTCTTT.

The chain couples TRBV4-2 to TRBJ2-7, with TRBD2 identical over 10 bases. CDR1 LGHNA and CDR2 YNFKEQ come from the germline V gene. This CDR3 has 18 residues. Germline trimming cut 1 base from V and 0 bases from J; bases unmatched to any gene: 9. The CDR3 spells CASSQGTSGLLLSYEQYF. The CDR3 region has the DNA TGTGCCAGCAGCCAAGGGACTAGCGGCCTCCTGCTCTCCTACGAGCAGTACTTC.

The rearrangement links TRBV5-1 to TRBJ2-1; D perhaps matches TRBD2 (7 bases). Per germline, CDR1 SGHRS and CDR2 YFSETQ. The V gene lost 3 bases and the J gene lost 1 base, with 14 bases spanning the gap. This CDR3 has 16 amino acids. The chain's CDR3 is CASSSTGGRSYNEQFF. DNA of the CDR3: TGCGCCAGCAGCTCGACGGGGGGCCGATCCTACAATGAGCAGTTCTTC.